The 32 T cell receptor beta chains below come from one sample, sequenced in a study of shared clonotypes between healthy human individuals. The data were produced by immunoSEQ multiplex PCR, yet TCRdb's version contains in-frame clones alone and is incomplete. This table has 1,500,000 or so clones, over 95% appearing once. The sample was naive CD4+ T cells sorted from blood. Subset defined: CD45RA+ positively selected. These receptors were taken from a man aged 30-40 years in good health.

The chain joins TRBV5-5 to TRBJ2-7, with a tentative D call TRBD1 (6 bases). CDR1 is SGHKS, CDR2 YYEKEE, per germline (reference sequence). Trimming took 1 base from V and 3 from J, leaving 14 bases between them. The CDR3 runs 15 residues. Written as DNA, the CDR3 is TGTGCCAGCAGCTTGACTTGGGACACCTTCTACGAGCAGTACTTC. Its protein product is CASSLTWDTFYEQYF.

V and J are TRBV10-3 and TRBJ2-1; the match to TRBD1 covers 9 bases. V shed 6 bases and J 7 bases; nucleotides not matched to a gene: 7. The CDR3 length is 14 residues. Germline assignment: CDR1 ENHRY and CDR2 SYGVKD. The chain's CDR3 is CAIRSGQGDNEQFF. CDR3 coding DNA: TGTGCCATCAGATCGGGACAGGGTGATAATGAGCAGTTCTTC.

This chain uses TRBV5-4 with TRBJ2-3; D uncertain. CDR3 length: 12 amino acids. V was clipped by 0 bases and J by 5 bases, with 4 bases between them. The germline gives CDR1 SGHNT, CDR2 YYREEE (reference sequence). The DNA for the CDR3 is TGTGCCAGCAGCTTGGTCTTAGATACGCAGTATTTT. Translating it yields CASSLVLDTQYF.

The rearrangement uses TRBV28 and TRBJ2-6, with D unresolved. The V and J ends lost 8 bases and 0 bases respectively, with 2 bases between them. This CDR3 contains 12 residues. Germline V gene lookup returns CDR1 MDHEN and CDR2 SYDVKM. The CDR3 coding sequence is TGTGCCAGCCACTCTGGGGCCAACGTCCTGACTTTC. Encoded protein: CASHSGANVLTF.

About this clone: One end of the junction fails to match germline, which may point to a read error. This same CDR3 is encoded by further DNA sequences in the sample. The chain joins TRBV7-7 to TRBJ2-2; D remains unclear. The CDR3 is 13 amino acids. Germline lookup yields CDR1 SSHAT and CDR2 FNYEAQ (reference sequence). CDR3 bases: TGTGCTAGCAGCTTATCCGGCACCGGGGAGCTGTTTTTT. Its protein product is CASSLSGTGELFF.

The V call is TRBV15, the J call TRBJ2-1; the D gene is possibly TRBD1 (5 bases). V gave up 3 bases and J gave up 8 bases, with 11 bases separating them. From germline, CDR1 is LNHNV and CDR2 YYDKDF (reference sequence). The CDR3 extends over 13 amino acids. The CDR3 loop reads CATSRDIGDEQFF. Written as DNA, the CDR3 is TGTGCCACCAGCAGGGATATAGGGGATGAGCAGTTCTTC.

The CDR3 is CASSLGLAYYNEQFF. For the CDR3, the DNA is TGTGCCAGCAGCTTAGGTCTGGCCTACTACAATGAGCAGTTCTTC. The chain uses TRBV7-3 and TRBJ2-1; D is unresolved. The germline V gene encodes CDR1 SGHTA and CDR2 FQGTGA. V was trimmed by 2 bases and J by 3 bases, leaving 11 bases between them. This CDR3 is 15 amino acids long.

This clone was detected only once. Different DNA sequences within this sample yield the same CDR3. The rearrangement links TRBV9 to TRBJ2-6; D is uncertain. The CDR3 has 15 amino acids. CDR1 SGDLS and CDR2 YYNGEE come from the germline V gene. Trimming shortened V by 0 bases and J by 0 bases, and 4 bases separated the two germline ends. CDR3 in amino acids: CASSVVGSGANVLTF. The CDR3 region has the DNA TGTGCCAGCAGCGTAGTAGGCTCTGGGGCCAACGTCCTGACTTTC. The full variable domain, with the rest looked up from reference TRBV9 and TRBJ2-6, is DSGVTQTPKHLITATGQRVTLRCSPRSGDLSVYWYQQSLDQGLQFLIQYYNGEERAKGNILERFSAQQFPDLHSELNLSSLELGDSALYFCASSVVGSGANVLTFGAGSRLTVL.

V gene TRBV5-1 combines with J gene TRBJ2-7, with 10 nucleotides matching TRBD1. This CDR3 is 15 amino acids long. Trimming at V came to 4 bases and at J to 5 bases, leaving 9 bases not matched to a gene. Germline V gene data show CDR1 as SGHRS and CDR2 as YFSETQ. CDR3 residues: CASSTRDRGTNEQYF. The CDR3 DNA reads as TGCGCCAGCAGCACGAGGGACAGGGGAACCAACGAGCAGTACTTC.

In nucleotides, the CDR3 is TGTGCCAGCAGTGAAGGGGGATCGAACTATGGCTACACCTTC. Protein: CASSEGGSNYGYTF. The gene calls are TRBV6-1 and TRBJ1-2; D call uncertain. Germline lookup yields CDR1 MNHNS and CDR2 SASEGT. Trimming stripped 1 base from V and 2 bases from J, with 8 bases between. The CDR3 loop spans 14 amino acids.

The chain joins TRBV5-1 to TRBJ2-2, with D possibly matching TRBD2 (5 bases). V lost 3 bases, J lost 6 bases, and 15 bases lay in between. Germline V CDR1 and CDR2: SGHRS, YFSETQ. CDR3 size: 15 residues. CDR3 nucleotide sequence: TGCGCCAGCAGCTCTCAGAGGGCTGGGGCCGGGGAGCTGTTTTTT. Protein sequence: CASSSQRAGAGELFF. Variable domain in full (rest from reference TRBV5-1 and TRBJ2-2): KAGVTQTPRYLIKTRGQQVTLSCSPISGHRSVSWYQQTPGQGLQFLFEYFSETQRNKGNFPGRFSGRQFSNSRSEMNVSTLELGDSALYLCASSSQRAGAGELFFGEGSRLTVL.

For this clone: In the same sample, other DNA sequences code for this CDR3. The J gene is TRBJ2-3, the V gene TRBV5-4; unclear D gene. CDR3 length equals 15 residues. Germline CDR1 and CDR2: SGHNT and YYREEE (reference sequence). Trimming took 0 bases from V and 1 from J, leaving 9 bases between them. The CDR3 coding sequence is TGTGCCAGCAGCTTGGCCGGGCCCGGCACAGATACGCAGTATTTT. Translated: CASSLAGPGTDTQYF.

The chain is built from TRBV28 and TRBJ2-1; 8 positions agree with TRBD1. Looked up from germline, CDR1 is MDHEN and CDR2 is SYDVKM. The CDR3 runs to 14 residues. The V segment lost 6 bases and the J segment 8 bases; nucleotides outside the gene matches: 9. CDR3 protein: CASSRFDRGHEQFF. Here the CDR3 DNA reads TGTGCCAGCAGCCGTTTCGACAGGGGTCATGAGCAGTTCTTC.

The V call is TRBV7-2, the J call TRBJ2-7, with D possibly matching TRBD2 (5 bases). The CDR3 spans 15 residues. With 2 bases removed from V and 2 bases from J, the gap between germline ends came to 13 bases. The germline gives CDR1 SGHTA, CDR2 FQGNSA. The CDR3 sequence is CASSLSGTVTYEQYF. The CDR3 region has the DNA TGTGCCAGCAGCTTAAGCGGTACCGTAACCTACGAGCAGTACTTC.

This chain joins TRBV9 and TRBJ1-5; D not certain. V lost 4 bases, J lost 0 bases, and 11 bases lay in between. Germline V CDR1 and CDR2: SGDLS, YYNGEE. The CDR3 runs to 15 residues. The CDR3 nucleotides read TGTGCCAGCAGCCCGGACGGGTATAGCAATCAGCCCCAGCATTTT. Translation gives CASSPDGYSNQPQHF. Filled out from reference TRBV9 and TRBJ1-5, the complete variable domain reads DSGVTQTPKHLITATGQRVTLRCSPRSGDLSVYWYQQSLDQGLQFLIQYYNGEERAKGNILERFSAQQFPDLHSELNLSSLELGDSALYFCASSPDGYSNQPQHFGDGTRLSIL.

This rearrangement joins TRBV29-1 to TRBJ2-1, with no clear D. The CDR3 contains 14 residues. Germline lookup yields CDR1 SQVTM and CDR2 ANQGSEA. The V gene lost 3 bases and the J gene lost 0 bases, with 9 bases spanning the gap. The CDR3 DNA reads TGCAGCGTTGAGGCAGCTAGCTCCTACAATGAGCAGTTCTTC. Translating it yields CSVEAASSYNEQFF.

V usage is TRBV28 and J usage is TRBJ2-7, with D possibly being TRBD1 or TRBD2 (5 bases each). This CDR3 region has 14 residues. Germline CDR1 and CDR2: MDHEN and SYDVKM. Trimming took off 6 bases at V and 3 bases at J, with 15 bases between the two ends. This chain's CDR3 is CASRPPGPYYEQYF. For the CDR3, the DNA is TGTGCCAGCAGACCCCCGGGACCTTACTACGAGCAGTACTTC.

The chain couples TRBV27 to TRBJ2-7; D is perhaps TRBD2 (6 bases). The V gene lost 3 bases and the J gene lost 5 bases, with 17 bases spanning the gap. Germline CDR1 and CDR2: MNHEY and SMNVEV (reference sequence). The CDR3 is made up of 15 amino acids. The CDR3 loop reads CASSFLSGGVDEQYF. The CDR3 DNA is TGTGCCAGCAGTTTCCTTAGCGGAGGAGTTGACGAGCAGTACTTC.

The chain combines TRBV28 with TRBJ1-2, with D possibly being TRBD1 (6 bases). V was clipped by 4 bases and J by 8 bases, with 11 bases between them. This CDR3 has 12 amino acids. The V gene's germline CDR1 is MDHEN and CDR2 SYDVKM. Written as DNA, the CDR3 is TGTGCCAGCAGTTCCCCAGGACAGGGCTACACCTTC. Amino acids: CASSSPGQGYTF.

As concerns this clone: Other DNA sequences within the sample encode an identical CDR3. The V and J genes are TRBV20-1 and TRBJ1-1; D is ambiguous. This CDR3 is 11 amino acids long. The germline CDR1 and CDR2 sequences are DFQATT and SNEGSKA (reference sequence). V lost 0 bases and J lost 8, with 7 bases in between. This chain's CDR3 is CSARDLGEAFF. CDR3 bases: TGCAGTGCTAGAGATCTGGGGGAAGCTTTCTTT.

This clone was seen only a few times. V is TRBV5-1 and J is TRBJ1-1; D call uncertain. The germline V gene has CDR1 SGHRS and CDR2 YFSETQ. The germline V and J ends were trimmed by 4 bases and 4 bases, with 14 bases remaining between them. The CDR3 extends over 14 amino acids. Here the CDR3 reads CASSVLGLGTEAFF. In nucleotides, the CDR3 is TGCGCCAGCAGCGTATTGGGGTTGGGCACTGAAGCTTTCTTT.

The rearrangement joins TRBV18 to TRBJ2-7, with unresolved D. Deletions cut 3 bases from V and 1 base from J, with 13 bases between. CDR3 size: 15 residues. CDR1 and CDR2 (germline): KGHSH, LQKENI. The DNA for the CDR3 is TGTGCCAGCTCACCCCGAGACTTTTCGTCCTACGAGCAGTACTTC. Translation gives CASSPRDFSSYEQYF.

This chain links TRBV2 with TRBJ1-3, with D perhaps TRBD1 (5 bases). Trimming pared 6 bases from V and 4 bases from J, leaving 13 bases between. There are 14 residues in the CDR3. CDR1 SNHLY and CDR2 FYNNEI come from the germline V gene. CDR3: CASRIGGDGNTIYF. CDR3 nucleotides: TGTGCCAGCAGGATAGGAGGGGACGGAAACACCATATATTTT. The full variable domain, completed using reference TRBV2 and TRBJ1-3, is EPEVTQTPSHQVTQMGQEVILRCVPISNHLYFYWYRQILGQKVEFLVSFYNNEISEKSEIFDDQFSVERPDGSNFTLKIRSTKLEDSAMYFCASRIGGDGNTIYFGEGSWLTVV.

The chain employs TRBV6-8 and TRBJ2-7; 8 bases map to TRBD1. From germline, CDR1 is MNHGY and CDR2 SAAAGT. Trimming removed 0 bases from V and 2 bases from J; junction bases left unmatched: 21. CDR3 length equals 21 residues. CDR3 DNA: TGTGCCAGCAGTTACTCGAACTCGTTCGCCCCCCGGGACAGGTCCCCCTACGAGCAGTACTTC. Translated: CASSYSNSFAPRDRSPYEQYF.

This chain connects TRBV9 to TRBJ2-2; 7 positions agree with TRBD1. Per germline, CDR1 SGDLS and CDR2 YYNGEE. Losses at the gene ends were 3 bases for V and 5 bases for J; bases not matched to a gene: 7. The CDR3 spans 15 residues. The CDR3 reads CASSANRGLTGELFF. The DNA for the CDR3 is TGTGCCAGCAGCGCTAACAGGGGTTTGACCGGGGAGCTGTTTTTT.

The V gene is TRBV5-8, the J gene TRBJ2-3; the D call may be TRBD1 or TRBD2 (5 bases each). The CDR3 runs to 15 residues. The V and J ends lost 2 bases and 3 bases respectively, with 13 bases between them. Germline lookup yields CDR1 SGHTS and CDR2 YDEGEE. CDR3 DNA: TGTGCCAGCAGCTTTAGGGGCGCGGGTACAGATACGCAGTATTTT. It is translated as CASSFRGAGTDTQYF.

The chain uses TRBV18 and TRBJ2-1; TRBD1 or TRBD2 may be the D gene (5 bases each). This CDR3 comprises 15 residues. The V gene's germline CDR1 is KGHSH and CDR2 LQKENI. Trimming left V 4 bases short and J 4 bases short, with 14 bases between. For the CDR3, the DNA is TGTGCCAGCTCACTGGGGGTTTTGTCTTACAATGAGCAGTTCTTC. Protein: CASSLGVLSYNEQFF. Drawing the rest from reference TRBV18 and TRBJ2-1, the complete variable domain is NAGVMQNPRHLVRRRGQEARLRCSPMKGHSHVYWYRQLPEEGLKFMVYLQKENIIDESGMPKERFSAEFPKEGPSILRIQQVVRGDSAAYFCASSLGVLSYNEQFFGPGTRLTVL.

The chain combines TRBV12-5 with TRBJ2-7; 11 positions agree with TRBD2. The CDR3 extends over 16 amino acids. In germline, CDR1 is LGHNT, CDR2 FRNRAP. V gave up 2 bases and J gave up 3 bases; unmatched junction bases: 6. This chain's CDR3 is CASGLPGTSGLYEQYF. DNA of the CDR3: TGTGCTAGTGGTTTGCCCGGGACTAGCGGTCTCTACGAGCAGTACTTC. Based on the CDR3 plus reference TRBV12-5 and TRBJ2-7, the full variable domain is DARVTQTPRHKVTEMGQEVTMRCQPILGHNTVFWYRQTMMQGLELLAYFRNRAPLDDSGMPKDRFSAEMPDATLATLKIQPSEPRDSAVYFCASGLPGTSGLYEQYFGPGTRLTVT.

In its sample, this clone was seen once. This chain uses TRBV7-8 with TRBJ2-2; the D gene is possibly TRBD2 (5 bases). V shed 2 bases and J shed 4 bases, with 14 bases lying between them. This CDR3 is 16 amino acids long. Germline V gene sequence: CDR1 SGHVS, CDR2 FQNEAQ. CDR3 coding DNA: TGTGCCAGCAGCTTATCCGGGGTGTTTCGCACCGGGGAGCTGTTTTTT. As protein: CASSLSGVFRTGELFF.

This chain links TRBV5-1 with TRBJ1-4; D gene unclear. The CDR3 is 16 amino acids. Trimming shortened V by 0 bases and J by 8 bases, and 17 bases separated the two germline ends. From germline, CDR1 is SGHRS and CDR2 YFSETQ. The CDR3 nucleotides read TGCGCCAGCAGCTTGGGTTTTCACCGAGGCGACGAAAAACTGTTTTTT. Protein product: CASSLGFHRGDEKLFF. Supplemented by reference TRBV5-1 and TRBJ1-4, the full variable domain reads KAGVTQTPRYLIKTRGQQVTLSCSPISGHRSVSWYQQTPGQGLQFLFEYFSETQRNKGNFPGRFSGRQFSNSRSEMNVSTLELGDSALYLCASSLGFHRGDEKLFFGSGTQLSVL.

V gene TRBV5-1 combines with J gene TRBJ1-2; weak D call: TRBD1 (6 bases). This CDR3 spans 13 amino acids. The V end was cut by 2 bases, the J end by 8 bases, with 13 bases between. Germline values: CDR1 SGHRS, CDR2 YFSETQ. This CDR3 reads CASSFPGDNGYTF. The CDR3 region has the DNA TGCGCCAGCAGCTTTCCAGGGGATAACGGCTACACCTTC.

This clone showed up just once. V is TRBV28 and J is TRBJ2-5, with D perhaps matching TRBD2 (5 bases). The length of the CDR3 is 12 residues. V was trimmed by 7 bases and J by 5 bases, leaving 11 bases between them. Germline V gene data show CDR1 as MDHEN and CDR2 as SYDVKM. The CDR3 sequence: CASTAGGETQYF. For the CDR3, the DNA is TGTGCCAGCACGGCGGGTGGGGAGACCCAGTACTTC.